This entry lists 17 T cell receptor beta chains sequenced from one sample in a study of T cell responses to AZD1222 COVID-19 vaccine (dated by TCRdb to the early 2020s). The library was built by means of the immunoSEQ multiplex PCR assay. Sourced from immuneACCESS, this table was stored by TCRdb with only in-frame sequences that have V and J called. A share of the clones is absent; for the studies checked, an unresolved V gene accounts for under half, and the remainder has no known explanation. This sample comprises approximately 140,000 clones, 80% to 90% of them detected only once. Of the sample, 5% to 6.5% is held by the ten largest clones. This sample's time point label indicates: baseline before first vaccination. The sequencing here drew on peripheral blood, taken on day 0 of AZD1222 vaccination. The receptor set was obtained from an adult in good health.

The CDR3 nucleotides are TGCGCCAGCAGCTTGGTGGGCAGGGCTGGCACCGGGGAGCTGTTTTTT. It encodes CASSLVGRAGTGELFF. The gene calls are TRBV5-1 and TRBJ2-2, with a tentative D call TRBD1 (5 bases). V was pared by 0 bases and J by 4 bases, with 13 bases between. The length of the CDR3 is 16 residues. Germline CDR1 is SGHRS and CDR2 is YFSETQ.

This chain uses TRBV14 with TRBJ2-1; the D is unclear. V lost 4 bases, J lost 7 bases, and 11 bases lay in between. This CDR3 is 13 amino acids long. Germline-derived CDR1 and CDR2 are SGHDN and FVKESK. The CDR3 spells CASSPRLGNEQFF. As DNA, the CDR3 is TGTGCCAGCAGCCCCCGGCTAGGGAATGAGCAGTTCTTC.

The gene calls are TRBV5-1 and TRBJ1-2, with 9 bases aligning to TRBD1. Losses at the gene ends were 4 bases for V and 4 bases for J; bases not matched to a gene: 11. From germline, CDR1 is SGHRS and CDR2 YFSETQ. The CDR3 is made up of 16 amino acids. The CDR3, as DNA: TGCGCCAGCAGCCCGTTGCGTGGGACAGGGTTCTATGGCTACACCTTC. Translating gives CASSPLRGTGFYGYTF.

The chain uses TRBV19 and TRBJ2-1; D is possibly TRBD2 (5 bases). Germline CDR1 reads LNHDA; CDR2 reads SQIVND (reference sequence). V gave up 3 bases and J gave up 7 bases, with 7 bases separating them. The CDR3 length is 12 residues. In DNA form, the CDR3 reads TGTGCCAGTAGTATCGGGGAAAATGAGCAGTTCTTC. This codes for CASSIGENEQFF.

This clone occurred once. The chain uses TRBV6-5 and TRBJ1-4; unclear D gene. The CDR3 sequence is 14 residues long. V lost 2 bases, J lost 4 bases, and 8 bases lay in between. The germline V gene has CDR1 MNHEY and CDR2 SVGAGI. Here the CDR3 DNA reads TGTGCCAGCAGTTACAGGAGAAATAATGAAAAACTGTTTTTT. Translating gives CASSYRRNNEKLFF.

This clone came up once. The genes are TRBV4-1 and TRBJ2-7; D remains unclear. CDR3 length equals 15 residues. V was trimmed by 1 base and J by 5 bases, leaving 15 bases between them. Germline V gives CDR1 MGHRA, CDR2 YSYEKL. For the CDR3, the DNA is TGCGCCAGCAGCCAAGGAATAGCCGCTACGGACGAGCAGTACTTC. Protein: CASSQGIAATDEQYF.

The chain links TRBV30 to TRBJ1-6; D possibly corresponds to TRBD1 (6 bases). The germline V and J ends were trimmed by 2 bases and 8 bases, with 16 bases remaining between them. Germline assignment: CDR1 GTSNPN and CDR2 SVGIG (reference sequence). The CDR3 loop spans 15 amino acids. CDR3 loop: CAWSRPDRHHSPLHF. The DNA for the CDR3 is TGTGCCTGGAGTCGCCCTGACAGGCATCATTCACCCCTCCACTTT.

The CDR3 DNA reads as TGTGCCAGTAGTACCAAAGCGGCTAGCGGGGTTACCGGGGAGCTGTTTTTT. It is translated as CASSTKAASGVTGELFF. V is TRBV19 and J is TRBJ2-2; 9 bases align to TRBD2. The V segment lost 4 bases and the J segment 5 bases; nucleotides outside the gene matches: 11. This CDR3 has 17 amino acids. Germline V lookup: CDR1 LNHDA, CDR2 SQIVND (reference sequence). The full variable domain, its missing parts supplied by reference TRBV19 and TRBJ2-2, is DGGITQSPKYLFRKEGQNVTLSCEQNLNHDAMYWYRQDPGQGLRLIYYSQIVNDFQKGDIAEGYSVSREKKESFPLTVTSAQKNPTAFYLCASSTKAASGVTGELFFGEGSRLTVL.

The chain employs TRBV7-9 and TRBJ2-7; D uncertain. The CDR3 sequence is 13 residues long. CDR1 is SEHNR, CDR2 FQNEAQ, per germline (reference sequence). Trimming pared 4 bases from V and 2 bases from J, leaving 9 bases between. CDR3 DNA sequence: TGTGCCAGCAGCTCCATCTTAACCTACGAGCAGTACTTC. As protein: CASSSILTYEQYF.

This CDR3 reads CASSMSGGRTDTQYF. The CDR3 DNA is TGTGCCAGTAGTATGTCGGGAGGGCGGACAGATACGCAGTATTTT. The chain joins TRBV19 to TRBJ2-3, with 8 bases matching TRBD2. The CDR3 has 15 residues. The J segment lost 3 bases and the V segment lost 3 bases, leaving 5 bases of the junction unmatched. In germline, CDR1 is LNHDA, CDR2 SQIVND (reference sequence).

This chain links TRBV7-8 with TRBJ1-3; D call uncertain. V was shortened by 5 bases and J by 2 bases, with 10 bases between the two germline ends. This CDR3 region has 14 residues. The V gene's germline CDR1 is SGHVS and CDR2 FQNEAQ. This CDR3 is CASSLVVAGNTIYF. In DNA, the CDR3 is TGTGCCAGCAGCCTGGTAGTGGCTGGAAACACCATATATTTT.

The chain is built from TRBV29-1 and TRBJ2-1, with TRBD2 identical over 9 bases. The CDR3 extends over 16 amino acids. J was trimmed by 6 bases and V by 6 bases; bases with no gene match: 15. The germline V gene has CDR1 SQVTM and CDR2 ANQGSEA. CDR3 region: CSVTRVAGASGNEQFF. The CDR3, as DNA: TGCAGCGTGACACGGGTAGCGGGAGCTTCCGGCAATGAGCAGTTCTTC.

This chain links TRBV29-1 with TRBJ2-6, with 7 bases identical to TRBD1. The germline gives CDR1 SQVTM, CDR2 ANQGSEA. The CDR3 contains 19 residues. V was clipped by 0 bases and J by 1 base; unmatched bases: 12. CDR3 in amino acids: CSVEEARGQVGSGANVLTF. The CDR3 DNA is TGCAGCGTTGAAGAGGCCCGCGGACAGGTAGGGTCTGGGGCCAACGTCCTGACTTTC.

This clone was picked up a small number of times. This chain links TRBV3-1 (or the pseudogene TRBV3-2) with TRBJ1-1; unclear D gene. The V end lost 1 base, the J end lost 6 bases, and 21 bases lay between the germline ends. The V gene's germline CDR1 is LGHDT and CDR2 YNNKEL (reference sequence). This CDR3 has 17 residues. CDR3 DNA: TGTGCCAGCAGCCAAGGCAATACGGGGTCCCGCCGGCCTGAAGCTTTCTTT. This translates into CASSQGNTGSRRPEAFF.

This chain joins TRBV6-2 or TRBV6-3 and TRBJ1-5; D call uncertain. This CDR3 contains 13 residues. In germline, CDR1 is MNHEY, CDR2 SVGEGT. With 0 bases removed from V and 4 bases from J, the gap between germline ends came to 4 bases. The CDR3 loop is CASSYSWNQPQHF. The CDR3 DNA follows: TGTGCCAGCAGTTACTCTTGGAATCAGCCCCAGCATTTT.

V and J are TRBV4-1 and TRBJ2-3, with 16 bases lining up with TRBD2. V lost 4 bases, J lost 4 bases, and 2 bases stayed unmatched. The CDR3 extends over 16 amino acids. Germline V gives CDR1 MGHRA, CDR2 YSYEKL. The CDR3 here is CASSRGTSGRADTQYF. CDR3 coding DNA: TGCGCCAGCAGCCGCGGGACTAGCGGGAGGGCAGATACGCAGTATTTT.

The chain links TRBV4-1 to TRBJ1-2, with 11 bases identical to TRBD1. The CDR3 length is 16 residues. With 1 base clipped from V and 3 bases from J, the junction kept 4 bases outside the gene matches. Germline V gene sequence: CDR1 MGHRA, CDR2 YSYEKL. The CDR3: CASSQVRDRGYYGYTF. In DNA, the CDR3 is TGCGCCAGCAGCCAAGTTAGGGACAGGGGGTACTATGGCTACACCTTC.